This T cell receptor beta chain was sequenced during a study of CD8+ T cells in alopecia areata. Study in general: In an open-label trial, patients got 5 to 10 mg tofacitinib twice daily. Study-wide findings and caveats: Whereas mice showed it more clearly, TCR sharing across patients was murkier, possibly because of HLA. Compared with normal scalp, lesional scalp had higher clonality and more expanded CD8+ clones.

Trimming left V 5 bases short and J 0 bases short, with 16 bases between. CDR1 is PRHDT, CDR2 FYEKMQ, per germline (reference sequence). The CDR3 spans 17 residues. In alopecia areata patients, both lesional scalp punch biopsies and peripheral blood were collected. Notes on this clone: The antigen remains undetermined.

Extracted from the samples, RNA was reverse transcribed into cDNA to serve as the sequencing template. Profiled with immunoSEQ multiplex PCR; TCRdb holds only in-frame clones, not every one. This repertoire shows approximately 150,000 clones, roughly 70% found once; its top ten account for more than 9.5%. The chain recombines TRBV13 with TRBJ2-2; the D call may be TRBD1 or TRBD2 (5 bases each). Sample: CD8+ T cells sorted from blood, taken at week 0. This sequence was found in a human donor with alopecia areata. The CDR3 is CASSDYPDNTNTGELFF. The CDR3 DNA is TGTGCCAGCAGCGACTACCCGGACAATACGAACACCGGGGAGCTGTTTTTT.